Following are 2 T cell receptor beta chains from one sample sequenced in a study of T-cell memory formation after mild COVID-19. TCRdb reprocessed the 5' RACE reads with MiXCR, giving one entry per CDR3 protein. The sample has 200,000 or so distinct CDR3 sequences; around 16% are singletons. The sample was PBMCs or a T cell subset sorted from them (not recorded which). The receptors stem from an adult woman who had mild COVID-19 (a few samples of this study predate the infection). Cell type and time point are not known.

This clonotype was seen only a few times. The V and J genes are TRBV18 and TRBJ1-5; D may be TRBD1 (5 bases). CDR3 length equals 13 residues. V lost 5 bases to trimming and J lost 5 bases, with 10 bases between them. The germline gives CDR1 KGHSH, CDR2 LQKENI. The CDR3 DNA follows: TGTGCCAGCTCAGACCAGGGTGATCAGCCCCAGCATTTT. It translates to CASSDQGDQPQHF.

This clonotype came up a few times. This rearrangement joins TRBV6-2 or TRBV6-3 to TRBJ2-7; 8 nucleotides align to TRBD1. The CDR3 spans 14 residues. Trimming took 5 bases from V and 2 from J; bases not matched to a gene: 5. Germline V gene sequence: CDR1 MNHEY, CDR2 SVGEGT. Here the CDR3 reads CASSPGQAPYEQYF. The CDR3 DNA reads as TGTGCCAGCAGTCCGGGACAGGCGCCCTACGAGCAGTACTTC.